A selection of T cell receptor beta chains follows, all from one sample in a study of blood T cell repertoires in COVID-19. The table came from immunoSEQ multiplex PCR; TCRdb's copy has only in-frame clones and leaves some out. The sample includes 130,000 to 150,000 clones, 85% to 90% of them seen just once. Material for sequencing was PBMCs or T cells enriched from blood (not recorded which). The receptors here all came from a woman younger than 45 with acute COVID-19. Each CDR3 is given with its conserved first and last residue. The D gene is left open where the match is weak. Not all rows give a size; the values are once, few, many and, for expanded clones, a class.

j_call | d_call | v_call | clone_size | cdr3_nt | cdr3_aa
TRBJ1-1 | . | TRBV4-3 | . | TGCGCCAGCAGCCAAGTAACAGGGATGCCCACTGAAGCTTTCTTT | CASSQVTGMPTEAFF
TRBJ1-4 | TRBD1 | TRBV5-1 | . | TGCGCCAGCAGGACCGGACAGGGGGCCCTAACAGAAAAACTGTTTTTT | CASRTGQGALTEKLFF
TRBJ2-3 | . | TRBV7-3 | . | TGTGCCAGCAGCTCCGCCCGGACAGATACGCAGTATTTT | CASSSARTDTQYF
TRBJ2-7 | . | TRBV19 | once | TGTGCCAGTAGTGTAACAGGCCCGAGCCCATACGAGCAGTACTTC | CASSVTGPSPYEQYF
TRBJ2-2 | TRBD2 | TRBV6-5 | . | TGTGCCAGCAGAGGAGCGGGAGAGAGGACCGGGGAGCTGTTTTTT | CASRGAGERTGELFF
TRBJ2-7 | TRBD2 | TRBV2 | . | TGTGCCAGCAGTTTCGAAGCGGGGGGATACGAGCAGTACTTC | CASSFEAGGYEQYF
TRBJ2-2 | . | TRBV5-8 | . | TGTGCCAGCAGCCGTGGACTAACTTACACCGGGGAGCTGTTTTTT | CASSRGLTYTGELFF
TRBJ2-6 | . | TRBV4-2 | . | TGTGCCAGCAGCCAAGTTGGCGGGGCCAACGTCCTGACTTTC | CASSQVGGANVLTF
TRBJ2-7 | . | TRBV4-2 | . | TGTGCCAGCAGCCAAGTAGTACCCTACGAGCAGTACTTC | CASSQVVPYEQYF
TRBJ1-2 | . | TRBV12-3/TRBV12-4 | few | TGTGCCAGCAGTTTACAGGGGCCGGATGGCTACACCTTC | CASSLQGPDGYTF
TRBJ2-4 | TRBD1 | TRBV27 | . | TGTGCCAGCAAACCCGGGACAGGCCTAGCCAAAAACATTCAGTACTTC | CASKPGTGLAKNIQYF
TRBJ1-1 | TRBD1 | TRBV5-1 | . | TGCGCCAGCAGCTCCCGACAGGGGATGAACACTGAAGCTTTCTTT | CASSSRQGMNTEAFF
TRBJ1-2 | . | TRBV6-5 | . | TGTGCCAGCACCCCGGGGGGGCGTAGTGGCTACACCTTC | CASTPGGRSGYTF
TRBJ2-1 | TRBD1 | TRBV7-3 | . | TGTGCCAGCAGCTTAGGGGGACAGATCTCCTACAATGAGCAGTTCTTC | CASSLGGQISYNEQFF
TRBJ1-3 | TRBD1 | TRBV5-4 | . | TGTGCCAGCAGTCCTACGGCAGGGGGCGATTTCTCTGGAAACACCATATATTTT | CASSPTAGGDFSGNTIYF
TRBJ1-1 | TRBD1 | TRBV30 | . | TGTGCCTGGAGGAATGGACAGGGGAAGGAGGTGGCTTTCTTT | CAWRNGQGKEVAFF
TRBJ2-1 | TRBD2 | TRBV28 | . | TGTGCCAGCGGGAGCGGGAGGGCCGAGTTGGTTGAGCAGTTCTTC | CASGSGRAELVEQFF
TRBJ1-2 | . | TRBV28 | . | TGTGCCAGCAGTTTAAGCGGGAACTATGGCTACACCTTC | CASSLSGNYGYTF
TRBJ1-2 | TRBD1 | TRBV5-4 | . | TGTGCCAGCAGCCCCACAGGGGGGGGGACCGATGGCTACACCTTC | CASSPTGGGTDGYTF
TRBJ2-5 | . | TRBV11-3 | . | TGTGCCAGCAGCTTAGGGTCTAGAGAGACCCAGTACTTC | CASSLGSRETQYF
TRBJ2-2 | . | TRBV28 | . | TGTGCCAGCAAGGGGGAGGGGGACACCGGGGAGCTGTTTTTT | CASKGEGDTGELFF
TRBJ2-5 | . | TRBV7-7 | . | TGTGCTAGCAGCTTATGGAGACAAGAGACCCAGTACTTC | CASSLWRQETQYF
TRBJ1-2 | TRBD1 | TRBV6-5 | . | TGTGCCAGCAGGCCGGGACAGAACTATGGCTACACCTTC | CASRPGQNYGYTF
TRBJ2-2 | TRBD2 | TRBV11-3 | . | TGTGCCAGCAGCTTACTGGCGGGAGGGGGCACCGGGGAGCTGTTTTTT | CASSLLAGGGTGELFF
TRBJ2-7 | TRBD2 | TRBV7-9 | . | TGTGCCAGCAGCTTATCAGCGGGAGAAGAGTACGAGCAGTACTTC | CASSLSAGEEYEQYF
TRBJ1-1 | . | TRBV9 | . | TGTGCCAGCAGCGGGGGGGGATCCCTCGGGACTGAAGCTTTCTTT | CASSGGGSLGTEAFF
TRBJ1-2 | . | TRBV13 | . | TGTGCCAGCAGCACGCGACAGGACCGAAGCTATGGCTACACCTTC | CASSTRQDRSYGYTF
TRBJ2-7 | . | TRBV9 | once | TGTGCCAGCAGCGTAGGAGGAGGGGTAAACTACGAGCAGTACTTC | CASSVGGGVNYEQYF
TRBJ2-7 | TRBD2 | TRBV30 | . | TGTGCCTGGAGCCAAACATCTAGCGGGAGTATGAACGAGCAGTACTTC | CAWSQTSSGSMNEQYF
TRBJ2-5 | . | TRBV28 | . | TGTGCCAGCATGGAGATCGAGACCCAGTACTTC | CASMEIETQYF
TRBJ2-3 | TRBD2 | TRBV11-1 | . | TGTGCCAGCAGCGTAGCGGGAGGGCTCGCAGATACGCAGTATTTT | CASSVAGGLADTQYF
TRBJ2-5 | TRBD2 | TRBV5-3 | . | TGTGCCAGAAGCTTTCCCGCGCCGGGACTAGCGGGGGGGCCATGCCAAGAGACCCAGTACTTC | CARSFPAPGLAGGPCQETQYF
TRBJ1-4 | TRBD1 | TRBV27 | . | TGTGCCAGCAGTTCGCGACAGGGGGGTGAAAAACTGTTTTTT | CASSSRQGGEKLFF
TRBJ2-3 | . | TRBV9 | . | TGTGCCAGCAGCGTAGAGGGGGTCGGTGTACCCCTCACAGATACGCAGTATTTT | CASSVEGVGVPLTDTQYF
TRBJ1-2 | TRBD1 | TRBV7-9 | . | TGTGCCAGCAGCTTAGGATCCGGGACAGGGGATGGCTACACCTTC | CASSLGSGTGDGYTF
TRBJ1-1 | TRBD1 | TRBV5-4 | . | TGTGCCAGCAGCTTGCCAGGGGGCAGAACTGAAGCTTTCTTT | CASSLPGGRTEAFF
TRBJ2-2 | TRBD1 | TRBV24-1 | . | TGTGCCACCAGTGGAGACAGGGCTACCCTTAACACCGGGGAGCTGTTTTTT | CATSGDRATLNTGELFF